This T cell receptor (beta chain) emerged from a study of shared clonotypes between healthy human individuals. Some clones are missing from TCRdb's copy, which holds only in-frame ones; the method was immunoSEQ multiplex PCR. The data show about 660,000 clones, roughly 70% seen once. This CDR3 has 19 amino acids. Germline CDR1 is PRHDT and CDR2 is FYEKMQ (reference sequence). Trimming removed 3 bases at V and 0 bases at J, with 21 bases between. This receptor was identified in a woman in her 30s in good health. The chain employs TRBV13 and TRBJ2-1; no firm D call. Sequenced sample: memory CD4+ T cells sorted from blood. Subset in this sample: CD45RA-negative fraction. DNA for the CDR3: TGTGCCAGCAGCTTCGGACGGGTCGGAACTCAGAGCTCCTACAATGAGCAGTTCTTC. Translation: CASSFGRVGTQSSYNEQFF.